Described below is a single TCR beta chain sequence and its context. Here immunoSEQ multiplex PCR was the method, and the copy in TCRdb shows in-frame clones only, minus some. The sample records 160,000 or so clones, around 89% being singletons. This entry is derived from a study of T cell responses to AZD1222 COVID-19 vaccine. The CDR3 has 13 amino acids. With 0 bases clipped from V and 10 bases from J, the junction kept 5 bases outside the gene matches. Germline CDR1 and CDR2: GTSNPN and SVGIG (reference sequence). Sequencing used peripheral blood, obtained 28 days after the second dose of the MenACWY control vaccine. The V call is TRBV30, the J call TRBJ2-1; TRBD2 matches at 8 bases. This receptor was obtained from an adult who received the MenACWY meningococcal vaccine as a control. The CDR3 bases are TGTGCCTGGAGTGTATCGGGAGGGCGGGAGCAGTTCTTC. The encoded protein is CAWSVSGGREQFF. The whole variable domain, filled in from reference TRBV30 and TRBJ2-1, reads SQTIHQWPATLVQPVGSPLSLECTVEGTSNPNLYWYRQAAGRGLQLLFYSVGIGQISSEVPQNLSASRPQDRQFILSSKKLLLSDSGFYLCAWSVSGGREQFFGPGTRLTVL.